This paragraph reports one TCR beta chain. Its cognate antigen is unknown. The source of the sample is a study of T cells after yellow fever vaccination. Regarding the study as a whole: One caveat is that FACS-sorted repertoires could contain abundant clonotypes contaminating from the bulk population. On re-exposure, the response was weaker but peaked faster, at day 5 versus 15.

The study made its TCR cDNA through 5'RACE template switching. That step introduced a universal primer site along with UMIs. TCRdb analysed the 5' RACE reads with MiXCR anew, one entry per CDR3 protein. The table shows about 350,000 distinct CDR3 sequences, with around 10% occurring only once. The V end lost 2 bases, the J end lost 9 bases, and 17 bases lay between the germline ends. The CDR3 runs 13 residues. Germline CDR1 GTSNPN, CDR2 SVGIG (reference sequence). This receptor was obtained from a man between 18 and 29 years old who received the YFV17D yellow fever vaccine. V gene TRBV30 combines with J gene TRBJ2-7, with D hard to call. Source: PBMCs, taken on the day of the first yellow fever vaccination. CDR3 DNA sequence: TGTGCCTGGAGTTCCCCGGAAAGGTCCGGGCAGTACTTC. Residues: CAWSSPERSGQYF.